Shown below are 19 T cell receptor beta chains from a single sample sequenced in a study of post-analysis software for immune sequencing data. Study results and caveats: Comparison of patients with controls showed about 5 TRBV segments more frequent in patients, TRBV5-6, TRBV5-1 and TRBV20-1 among them.

cDNA libraries of TCR beta carried unique molecular identifiers. MiXCR was run by TCRdb on the PCR reads, yielding one entry per CDR3 protein. The sample has fewer than 900,000 distinct CDR3 sequences; 46% are singletons. These receptors have no identified antigens. Input material: blood. The receptor source for this set is a girl aged 10 to 17 with multiple sclerosis.

This clonotype showed up just a few times. This chain connects TRBV29-1 to TRBJ2-2, with TRBD1 identical over 7 bases. Germline trimming cut 3 bases from V and 3 bases from J; bases unmatched to any gene: 7. The germline gives CDR1 SQVTM, CDR2 ANQGSEA. This CDR3 comprises 15 residues. CDR3 residues: CSVDSRQGDTGELFF. As DNA, the CDR3 is TGCAGCGTTGACTCTCGACAGGGAGACACCGGGGAGCTGTTTTTT.

This clonotype was picked up a small number of times. V is TRBV20-1 and J is TRBJ1-6; D uncertain. The germline CDR1 and CDR2 sequences are DFQATT and SNEGSKA (reference sequence). The CDR3 runs to 11 residues. Between the trimmed V and J ends, which lost 5 bases and 8 bases, there was a span of 7 bases. CDR3 sequence: CSALYDSPLHF. The CDR3 DNA sequence: TGCAGTGCTCTCTACGATTCACCCCTCCACTTT.

CDR3 protein: CSARPGGYF. The CDR3 DNA reads as TGCAGTGCTAGGCCGGGCGGGTACTTC. The chain links TRBV20-1 to TRBJ2-4; no definite D call. Trimming took off 3 bases at V and 15 bases at J, with 9 bases between the two ends. The CDR3 is made up of 9 amino acids. CDR1 is DFQATT and CDR2 is SNEGSKA in the germline V gene (reference sequence).

This clonotype was observed once. One end of the junction is discordant with germline, which a read error may explain. The chain combines TRBV5-5 with TRBJ2-1, with TRBD1 matching over 7 bases. The germline CDR1 and CDR2 sequences are SGHKS and YYEKEE (reference sequence). The CDR3 length is 16 residues. CDR3 protein: CASNLAGTALSNEQFF. The CDR3 DNA sequence: TGTGCCAGCAACTTGGCCGGGACAGCTTTATCAAATGAGCAGTTCTTC.

Turning to this clonotype: A junction end diverges from the germline sequence, so it may reflect a read error. CDR3: CASTYGGEHYF. DNA for the CDR3: TGTGCCAGCACGTATGGGGGCGAGCACTACTTC. The chain uses TRBV2 and TRBJ2-7; D perhaps matches TRBD1 (6 bases). The length of the CDR3 is 11 residues. CDR1 is SNHLY and CDR2 is FYNNEI in the germline V gene.

This clonotype occurred a few times. The chain recombines TRBV6-6 with TRBJ2-5, with TRBD2 identical over 7 bases. Germline-derived CDR1 and CDR2 are MNHNY and SVGAGI (reference sequence). The CDR3 spans 14 residues. With 2 bases clipped from V and 4 bases from J, the junction kept 4 bases outside the gene matches. The CDR3 DNA reads TGTGCCAGCAGTTACGGCGGGAGTTTAGAGACCCAGTACTTC. Its translation: CASSYGGSLETQYF.

This clonotype was seen a handful of times. The gene calls are TRBV6-6 and TRBJ2-7; D may be TRBD1 (6 bases). Germline V CDR1 and CDR2: MNHNY, SVGAGI (reference sequence). The germline V and J ends were trimmed by 6 bases and 2 bases, with 17 bases remaining between them. There are 15 residues in the CDR3. The CDR3 is CASSKSTGRTYEQYF. The DNA for the CDR3 is TGTGCCAGCAGCAAATCCACAGGGAGAACCTACGAGCAGTACTTC.

The chain recombines TRBV9 with TRBJ1-2; D remains ambiguous. This CDR3 region has 15 residues. Deletions cut 1 base from V and 3 bases from J, with 13 bases between. Per the germline V gene, CDR1 is SGDLS and CDR2 is YYNGEE. CDR3 residues: CASSVFREKDYGYTF. The CDR3 DNA sequence: TGTGCCAGCAGCGTATTCCGGGAAAAGGACTATGGCTACACCTTC.

The rearrangement joins TRBV20-1 to TRBJ2-1, with D uncertain. CDR3 length equals 17 residues. CDR1 is DFQATT and CDR2 is SNEGSKA in the germline V gene (reference sequence). V was trimmed by 0 bases and J by 0 bases, leaving 15 bases between them. CDR3 protein: CSARDRASSSSYNEQFF. The DNA of the CDR3 is TGCAGTGCTAGAGATCGGGCGTCCTCGAGCTCCTACAATGAGCAGTTCTTC.

There are many counts of this clonotype. The chain has TRBV7-2 and TRBJ2-7; 8 bases are a match to TRBD2. This CDR3 spans 14 amino acids. V was clipped by 1 base and J by 3 bases; unmatched bases: 2. From germline, CDR1 is SGHTA and CDR2 FQGNSA. The CDR3 spells CASSLGAGGYEQYF. CDR3 nucleotide sequence: TGTGCCAGCAGCTTAGGGGCGGGGGGCTACGAGCAGTACTTC.

The gene calls are TRBV20-1 and TRBJ2-1; 10 nucleotides line up with TRBD2. Germline CDR1 and CDR2: DFQATT and SNEGSKA (reference sequence). The CDR3 is made up of 16 amino acids. V lost 4 bases to trimming and J lost 3 bases; unmatched junction nucleotides: 9. CDR3 residues: CSATSTRLAGYNEQFF. The CDR3 DNA is TGCAGTGCTACTAGCACTCGACTAGCGGGCTACAATGAGCAGTTCTTC.

This chain uses TRBV15 with TRBJ1-2, with 7 positions matching TRBD1. Trimming removed 0 bases from V and 5 bases from J; junction bases left unmatched: 9. CDR3 size: 16 residues. Germline V CDR1 and CDR2: LNHNV, YYDKDF (reference sequence). The CDR3 spells CATSRDMTGYGYGYTF. For the CDR3, the DNA is TGTGCCACCAGCAGAGATATGACAGGGTATGGGTATGGCTACACCTTC.

J is TRBJ1-4 and V is TRBV9, with a tentative D call TRBD1 (5 bases). Germline V gene sequence: CDR1 SGDLS, CDR2 YYNGEE. This CDR3 spans 13 amino acids. V gave up 7 bases and J gave up 3 bases, with 10 bases separating them. DNA of the CDR3: TGTGCCAGCGGTGACAGTTCTAATGAAAAACTGTTTTTT. Its protein product is CASGDSSNEKLFF.

This chain connects TRBV29-1 to TRBJ2-2; tentative D call: TRBD2 (5 bases). V gave up 4 bases and J gave up 5 bases, with 14 bases separating them. Germline CDR1 reads SQVTM; CDR2 reads ANQGSEA. This CDR3 is 14 amino acids long. DNA for the CDR3: TGCAGCGTTGTGGTTGACTACTTTACCGGGGAGCTGTTTTTT. Its protein product is CSVVVDYFTGELFF.

V and J are TRBV4-2 and TRBJ1-4; 8 bases fit TRBD1. This CDR3 is built from 16 residues. Germline CDR1 LGHNA, CDR2 YNFKEQ. V shed 3 bases, J shed 3 bases, and the junction held 6 bases outside the gene matches. The DNA for the CDR3 is TGTGCCAGCAGCCAGGAACAGGGGGTTGCTAATGAAAAACTGTTTTTT. Protein product: CASSQEQGVANEKLFF.

The V gene is TRBV9, the J gene TRBJ2-5; 11 bases agree with TRBD2. CDR3 length: 16 residues. CDR1 and CDR2 (germline): SGDLS, YYNGEE. V trimming: 3 bases; J trimming: 11 bases; junction bases outside the gene matches: 15. In DNA form, the CDR3 reads TGTGCCAGCAGCGCCCGATTAGCGGGAGGGCCTGGTGAGCAGTACTTC. Translating gives CASSARLAGGPGEQYF.

This chain links TRBV6-1 with TRBJ1-6; 7 positions agree with TRBD1. The germline CDR1 and CDR2 sequences are MNHNS and SASEGT. The CDR3 consists of 17 residues. V was clipped by 6 bases and J by 0 bases; unmatched bases: 8. CDR3 protein: CASRPGTEHSYNSPLHF. For the CDR3, the DNA is TGTGCCAGCAGACCCGGGACAGAACACTCCTATAATTCACCCCTCCACTTT.

This chain uses TRBV20-1 with TRBJ2-1, with D possibly matching TRBD2 (5 bases). Trimming cost V 0 bases and J 1 base, with 10 bases left between them. The CDR3 extends over 15 amino acids. CDR1 is DFQATT, CDR2 SNEGSKA, per germline (reference sequence). The CDR3 is CSARDPRESYNEQFF. The CDR3 DNA follows: TGCAGTGCTAGAGATCCGAGGGAGTCCTACAATGAGCAGTTCTTC.

This clonotype was seen a handful of times. The V call is TRBV7-2, the J call TRBJ2-5, with TRBD2 identical over 10 bases. CDR1 is SGHTA and CDR2 is FQGNSA in the germline V gene. With 4 bases clipped from V and 3 bases from J, the junction kept 11 bases outside the gene matches. CDR3 length: 17 residues. The CDR3 is CASSSNSGRRGEETQYF. CDR3 sequence (DNA): TGTGCCAGCAGCTCCAATAGCGGGAGGCGGGGGGAAGAGACCCAGTACTTC.